This TCR beta chain was profiled in a study of molecular identifiers for immune sequencing clone quantification. TCRdb analysed the PCR reads with MiXCR anew, one entry per CDR3 protein. The repertoire consists of about 640,000 distinct CDR3 sequences, with 15% to 20% occurring once and the leading ten covering around 0.86%. CDR3 length equals 15 residues. J was trimmed by 1 base and V by 3 bases; bases with no gene match: 6. Germline lookup yields CDR1 SGDLS and CDR2 YYNGEE. The table lists this clonotype with a few counts. The receptor's source is a human donor in good health. Some libraries in this study had Jurkat cell RNA spiked in. This chain links TRBV9 with TRBJ2-5; 7 bases match TRBD1. Sequencing used naive CD8+ T cells from blood, with Jurkat cell RNA spiked in. Subset described: FACS-sorted CD8+CD4-CCR7+CD45RA+ naive T cells. The CDR3 loop is CASSAGQVTQETQYF. The CDR3, as DNA: TGTGCCAGCAGCGCCGGACAGGTAACCCAAGAGACCCAGTACTTC.